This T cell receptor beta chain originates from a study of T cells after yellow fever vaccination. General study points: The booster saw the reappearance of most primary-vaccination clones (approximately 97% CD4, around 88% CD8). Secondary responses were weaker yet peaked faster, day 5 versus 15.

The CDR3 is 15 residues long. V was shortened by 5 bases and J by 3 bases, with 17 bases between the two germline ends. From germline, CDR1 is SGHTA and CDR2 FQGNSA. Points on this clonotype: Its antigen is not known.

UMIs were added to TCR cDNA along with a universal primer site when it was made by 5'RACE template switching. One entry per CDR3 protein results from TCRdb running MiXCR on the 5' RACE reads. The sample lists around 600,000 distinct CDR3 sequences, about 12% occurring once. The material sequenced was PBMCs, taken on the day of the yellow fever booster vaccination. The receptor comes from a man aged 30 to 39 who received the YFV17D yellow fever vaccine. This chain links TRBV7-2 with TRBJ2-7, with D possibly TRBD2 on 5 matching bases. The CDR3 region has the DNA TGTGCCAGCAGCGGGCGGGCAGGTTGGGGCTACGAGCAGTACTTC. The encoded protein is CASSGRAGWGYEQYF.